This TCR beta chain came from a study of shared clonotypes between healthy human individuals. The naive CD8 subset, CD45RO-negative cells positively selected for CCR7, excluded terminally differentiated effector memory CD45RA+ cells. Donors were healthy HIV-negative adults without recent acute infections or vaccinations. The germline gives CDR1 MGHRA, CDR2 YSYEKL. V gave up 4 bases and J gave up 10 bases; unmatched junction bases: 3. The CDR3 runs 13 residues. Generated by immunoSEQ multiplex PCR, the TCRdb table keeps only in-frame clones and is missing some. The sample comprises millions of clones, around 96% of which are singletons, and about 1.1% rests with the top ten.

Input material: naive CD8+ T cells sorted from blood. The sequence was collected from a man between 18 and 29 years old in good health. The chain recombines TRBV4-1 with TRBJ1-6, with TRBD1 matching over 8 bases. CDR3 sequence reads: CASSPGQESPLHF. As DNA, the CDR3 is TGCGCCAGCAGCCCGGGACAGGAATCACCCCTCCACTTT.